The table lists the clone carrying this T cell receptor beta chain with a few counts. Its antigen is unidentified. Distinct nucleotide sequences in the sample also encode this CDR3. The data derive from a study of beta chain features in type 1 diabetes. Overall study findings and caveats: For Type 1 diabetes patients, all four CD4+ subsets carried TCRB CDR3s that were moderately but significantly shorter. Although PCR might favor shorter templates, it would do so equally in patients and controls.

This CDR3 region has 13 residues. Germline CDR1 SGHRS, CDR2 YFSETQ. J lost 3 bases, V lost 4 bases, and 2 bases had no gene match. Reverse transcribing all isolated RNA meant expressed TCRB transcripts were sequenced. The data were produced by immunoSEQ multiplex PCR, yet TCRdb's version contains in-frame clones alone and is incomplete. The sample has about 260,000 clones, about a fifth seen once. The rearrangement uses TRBV5-1 and TRBJ2-3; TRBD1 matches at 7 bases. The sequence was collected from a woman aged 40 to 50 with type 1 diabetes. The sample consisted of naive CD4+ T cells from blood. The CDR3, as DNA: TGCGCCAGCAGCGTACAGGGGACAGATACGCAGTATTTT. Amino acid sequence: CASSVQGTDTQYF.